This is a list of T cell receptor beta chains from one sample in a study of blood T cell repertoires in COVID-19. Libraries were prepared by immunoSEQ multiplex PCR; TCRdb keeps only in-frame clonotypes and omits some of them. The sample records over 70,000 clones, around 83% being singletons. Input material: peripheral blood. These receptor sequences come from a man aged 25 to 45 with COVID-19, enrolled during active disease. Each CDR3 is given with its conserved first and last residue. Fields, in order: J gene, V gene, CDR3 protein.

j_gene: TRBJ2-1; v_gene: TRBV7-2; CDR3aa: CASAFGGRNEQFF
j_gene: TRBJ1-1; v_gene: TRBV9; CDR3aa: CASSVGQKNTEAFF
j_gene: TRBJ2-4; v_gene: TRBV28; CDR3aa: CASSSVQNIQYF
j_gene: TRBJ1-1; v_gene: TRBV5-4; CDR3aa: CASSPGTGVLGNTEAFF
j_gene: TRBJ2-1; v_gene: TRBV11-2; CDR3aa: CAIATSAYNEQFF
j_gene: TRBJ2-3; v_gene: TRBV24-1; CDR3aa: CATRASASPTDTQYF
j_gene: TRBJ2-1; v_gene: TRBV3-1/TRBV3-2; CDR3aa: CASSRGTRNNEQFF
j_gene: TRBJ1-1; v_gene: TRBV18; CDR3aa: CASSPGTGRYLMNTEAFF
j_gene: TRBJ1-5; v_gene: TRBV2; CDR3aa: CASSEALQTLLNQPQHF
j_gene: TRBJ1-5; v_gene: TRBV19; CDR3aa: CASSIGRDQPQHF
j_gene: TRBJ2-1; v_gene: TRBV29-1; CDR3aa: CSVVGTSSSSYNEQFF
j_gene: TRBJ2-7; v_gene: TRBV7-3; CDR3aa: CASSLSQGGYEQYF
j_gene: TRBJ1-4; v_gene: TRBV3-1/TRBV3-2; CDR3aa: CASSRKQGAGEKLFF
j_gene: TRBJ1-2; v_gene: TRBV27; CDR3aa: CASSRGQGGYTF
j_gene: TRBJ2-7; v_gene: TRBV19; CDR3aa: CASSKRQNHYEQYF
j_gene: TRBJ1-1; v_gene: TRBV20-1; CDR3aa: CSASQGVAFF
j_gene: TRBJ1-5; v_gene: TRBV18; CDR3aa: CASSASGQVNQPQHF
j_gene: TRBJ1-2; v_gene: TRBV15; CDR3aa: CATSAPGQLANYGYTF
j_gene: TRBJ2-5; v_gene: TRBV19; CDR3aa: CASSREDQETQYF
j_gene: TRBJ1-3; v_gene: TRBV30; CDR3aa: CAWRLNSGNTIYF
j_gene: TRBJ2-1; v_gene: TRBV10-3; CDR3aa: CAIRTSGSNEQFF
j_gene: TRBJ2-1; v_gene: TRBV12-3/TRBV12-4; CDR3aa: CASRTSGINEQFF
j_gene: TRBJ2-3; v_gene: TRBV6-5; CDR3aa: CASSYQGNGPDTQYF
j_gene: TRBJ2-7; v_gene: TRBV9; CDR3aa: CASSVGVTSDEQYF
j_gene: TRBJ1-2; v_gene: TRBV28; CDR3aa: CASSPPGQGNGYTF
j_gene: TRBJ2-1; v_gene: TRBV6-5; CDR3aa: CASSYVFGSYNEQFF
j_gene: TRBJ2-2; v_gene: TRBV28; CDR3aa: CASTRTGVSRELFF
j_gene: TRBJ2-7; v_gene: TRBV28; CDR3aa: CASSLGTGGKQYF
j_gene: TRBJ2-7; v_gene: TRBV4-3; CDR3aa: CASSQEWQGAREQYF
j_gene: TRBJ1-6; v_gene: TRBV9; CDR3aa: CASSVADHRGVSPLHF
j_gene: TRBJ1-1; v_gene: TRBV29-1; CDR3aa: CSATEGPGTEAFF
j_gene: TRBJ2-1; v_gene: TRBV4-1; CDR3aa: CASSQTGNQMEQFF
j_gene: TRBJ2-7; v_gene: TRBV7-2; CDR3aa: CASSLEGTTRTYEQYF
j_gene: TRBJ2-2; v_gene: TRBV28; CDR3aa: CASSLGLNTGELFF
j_gene: TRBJ2-7; v_gene: TRBV5-6; CDR3aa: CASSRSLGGAIF
j_gene: TRBJ1-3; v_gene: TRBV11-2; CDR3aa: CASSLVSGNTIYF
j_gene: TRBJ2-2; v_gene: TRBV5-1; CDR3aa: CASSEAEANTGELFF
j_gene: TRBJ2-3; v_gene: TRBV5-4; CDR3aa: CASSIDRGAVDTQYF
j_gene: TRBJ2-3; v_gene: TRBV7-3; CDR3aa: CASSQSSGRFTDTQYF
j_gene: TRBJ1-2; v_gene: TRBV19; CDR3aa: CASSIKTTGARNYGYTF
j_gene: TRBJ2-3; v_gene: TRBV21-1; CDR3aa: CASSKAAAAQPDTQYF
j_gene: TRBJ2-7; v_gene: TRBV28; CDR3aa: CASSTGTGEDEQYF
j_gene: TRBJ2-1; v_gene: TRBV28; CDR3aa: CASRLGTSGTYEQFF
j_gene: TRBJ1-2; v_gene: TRBV14; CDR3aa: CASSPHGDRAWYGYTF
j_gene: TRBJ1-3; v_gene: TRBV3-1/TRBV3-2; CDR3aa: CASSQGTGFGNTIYF
j_gene: TRBJ1-1; v_gene: TRBV5-4; CDR3aa: CASSDRDTRSAFF
j_gene: TRBJ2-1; v_gene: TRBV6-5; CDR3aa: CASSRELGYNEQFF
j_gene: TRBJ2-2; v_gene: TRBV21-1; CDR3aa: CASSKERVRGTNTGELFF
j_gene: TRBJ1-1; v_gene: TRBV5-6; CDR3aa: CASSSRSLGGQAEAFF
j_gene: TRBJ2-1; v_gene: TRBV5-6; CDR3aa: CASIKTSGGSYNEQFF
j_gene: TRBJ2-7; v_gene: TRBV5-5; CDR3aa: CASTRQGQRRLGGTYEQYF
j_gene: TRBJ1-1; v_gene: TRBV20-1; CDR3aa: CSASPRVGRAFF
j_gene: TRBJ1-5; v_gene: TRBV7-2; CDR3aa: CASSPSQDRVNQPQHF
j_gene: TRBJ2-2; v_gene: TRBV7-9; CDR3aa: CASSLGATSESTGELFF
j_gene: TRBJ1-5; v_gene: TRBV9; CDR3aa: CASSPRAGEDQPQHF
j_gene: TRBJ1-2; v_gene: TRBV28; CDR3aa: CASSPLPPTGGGGYTF
j_gene: TRBJ2-2; v_gene: TRBV6-4; CDR3aa: CASSARGWTGELFF